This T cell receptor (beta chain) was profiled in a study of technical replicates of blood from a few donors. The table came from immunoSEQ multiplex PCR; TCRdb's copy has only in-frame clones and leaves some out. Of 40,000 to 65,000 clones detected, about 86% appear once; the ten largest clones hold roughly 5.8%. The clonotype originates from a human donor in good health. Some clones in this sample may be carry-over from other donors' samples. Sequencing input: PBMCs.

The CDR3 here is CASSESAREQYF. The CDR3 coding sequence is TGTGCCAGCAGTGAATCTGCGCGCGAGCAGTACTTC. The J gene is TRBJ2-7, the V gene TRBV2; D is unresolved. V was clipped by 2 bases and J by 6 bases, with 8 bases between them. CDR1 is SNHLY and CDR2 is FYNNEI in the germline V gene. The CDR3 is 12 residues long.